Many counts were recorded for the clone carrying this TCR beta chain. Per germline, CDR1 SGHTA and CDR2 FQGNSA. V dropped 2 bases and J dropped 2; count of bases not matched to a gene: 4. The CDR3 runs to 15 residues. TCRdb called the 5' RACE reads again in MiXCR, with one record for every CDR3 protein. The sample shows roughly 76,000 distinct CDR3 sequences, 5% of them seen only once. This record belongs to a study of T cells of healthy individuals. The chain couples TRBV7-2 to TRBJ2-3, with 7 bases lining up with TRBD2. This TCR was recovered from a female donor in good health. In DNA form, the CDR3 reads TGTGCCAGCAGCTTAATAGCGGGTGTCACAGATACGCAGTATTTT. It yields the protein CASSLIAGVTDTQYF.